These T cell receptor beta chains were read from a single sample in a study of blood T cells in healthy people across ages. TCRdb reanalysed the 5' RACE reads using MiXCR and keeps one entry per CDR3 protein. The sample records about 640,000 distinct CDR3 sequences, about 54% being singletons. Source material: blood. The receptors here all came from a man between 60 and 75 years old in good health. Each CDR3 is given without its conserved first and last residue.

J gene	V gene	CDR3 length	CDR3 protein
TRBJ2-1	TRBV7-2	13	ACSLDGQLFNEQF
TRBJ1-5	TRBV5-1	13	ASSLGPGGNQPQH
TRBJ1-2	TRBV29-1	11	SVDLDRAYGYT
TRBJ1-1	TRBV6-6	14	ASSYSQGAGGTEAF
TRBJ2-2	TRBV11-2	12	ASSGQPNTGELF
TRBJ2-7	TRBV7-2	9	ASSALYEQY
TRBJ2-3	TRBV20-1	12	SARGGAGTDTQY
TRBJ1-2	TRBV2	12	ASSGGDSLHGYT
TRBJ2-3	TRBV5-1	10	ASTAGADTQY
TRBJ1-1	TRBV11-2	11	ASSLSQGAEAF
TRBJ1-4	TRBV7-2	13	ASSFAGTKVEKLF
TRBJ1-6	TRBV7-8	9	ASSLDSPLH